A single sample is the source of the 14 T cell receptor beta chains below, sequenced in a study of blood T cell repertoires in COVID-19. Assay: immunoSEQ multiplex PCR; the TCRdb copy retains only in-frame clones and omits some. In the table there are tens of thousands of clones, about three quarters of which are singletons. The material sequenced was peripheral blood. Every receptor here comes from a man aged 70-80 years with active or convalescent COVID-19.

The genes are TRBV7-2 and TRBJ2-1, with 10 bases lining up with TRBD2. V dropped 2 bases and J dropped 6; count of bases not matched to a gene: 7. Germline CDR1 reads SGHTA; CDR2 reads FQGNSA. This CDR3 has 16 residues. This CDR3 is CASSLTGAGGLNEQFF. CDR3 bases: TGTGCCAGCAGCTTAACTGGAGCGGGGGGGCTCAATGAGCAGTTCTTC.

V gene TRBV29-1 combines with J gene TRBJ1-5, with D unclear. Germline V gene sequence: CDR1 SQVTM, CDR2 ANQGSEA. V lost 1 base and J lost 6, with 10 bases in between. The CDR3 has 13 amino acids. CDR3 in amino acids: CSVEGPRGQPQHF. CDR3 nucleotides: TGCAGCGTTGAAGGTCCCCGCGGTCAGCCCCAGCATTTT.

The gene calls are TRBV5-1 and TRBJ2-5; D is possibly TRBD2 (5 bases). The CDR3 consists of 12 residues. The germline V gene has CDR1 SGHRS and CDR2 YFSETQ. V gave up 3 bases and J gave up 5 bases, with 8 bases separating them. CDR3 coding DNA: TGCGCCAGCAGCTGGGAGCGGGAGACCCAGTACTTC. It yields the protein CASSWERETQYF. Full variable domain (missing parts from reference TRBV5-1 and TRBJ2-5): KAGVTQTPRYLIKTRGQQVTLSCSPISGHRSVSWYQQTPGQGLQFLFEYFSETQRNKGNFPGRFSGRQFSNSRSEMNVSTLELGDSALYLCASSWERETQYFGPGTRLLVL.

Only one count was recorded for this clone. The rearrangement links TRBV5-6 to TRBJ1-5; no definite D call. The germline gives CDR1 SGHDT, CDR2 YYEEEE. The CDR3 runs 16 residues. The V and J ends lost 5 bases and 8 bases respectively, with 23 bases between them. Written as DNA, the CDR3 is TGTGCCAGCAGTCGTAAGGAATGGGGTCGGGGTAAGCCCCAGCATTTT. This encodes CASSRKEWGRGKPQHF.

The gene calls are TRBV4-1 and TRBJ2-1, with 8 bases fitting TRBD1. CDR1 is MGHRA, CDR2 YSYEKL, per germline. V shed 3 bases, J shed 7 bases, and the junction held 8 bases outside the gene matches. This CDR3 is 15 amino acids long. CDR3 in amino acids: CASSHIRGRRNEQFF. For the CDR3, the DNA is TGCGCCAGCAGCCATATCAGGGGGCGCAGGAATGAGCAGTTCTTC.

The chain joins TRBV5-1 to TRBJ1-5; tentative D call: TRBD1 (5 bases). Germline V gene data show CDR1 as SGHRS and CDR2 as YFSETQ. This CDR3 is 15 amino acids long. V dropped 4 bases and J dropped 6 bases, with 17 bases sitting between them. Here the CDR3 DNA reads TGCGCCAGCAGCCAGGACACCTCCGGGAGTCAGCCCCAGCATTTT. Protein product: CASSQDTSGSQPQHF.

J is TRBJ1-5 and V is TRBV28; 7 bases are shared with TRBD1. Trimming cost V 7 bases and J 3 bases; bases outside gene matches: 9. Germline V gene sequence: CDR1 MDHEN, CDR2 SYDVKM. The CDR3 runs to 15 residues. CDR3 amino acids: CASTLDRNLNQPQHF. CDR3 nucleotide sequence: TGTGCCAGCACCCTGGACAGGAATCTCAATCAGCCCCAGCATTTT. Full variable domain (outside the CDR3, taken from reference TRBV28 and TRBJ1-5): DVKVTQSSRYLVKRTGEKVFLECVQDMDHENMFWYRQDPGLGLRLIYFSYDVKMKEKGDIPEGYSVSREKKERFSLILESASTNQTSMYLCASTLDRNLNQPQHFGDGTRLSIL.

The chain uses TRBV7-3 and TRBJ2-1, with 14 positions matching TRBD2. The CDR3 totals 16 residues. V dropped 3 bases and J dropped 4; count of bases not matched to a gene: 2. Germline CDR1 reads SGHTA; CDR2 reads FQGTGA. The CDR3 reads CASSFGLAGGYNEQFF. CDR3 bases: TGTGCCAGCAGCTTCGGACTAGCGGGGGGATACAATGAGCAGTTCTTC.

The chain has TRBV7-9 and TRBJ2-7; 10 bases align to TRBD1. The CDR3 is 14 amino acids. The germline CDR1 and CDR2 sequences are SEHNR and FQNEAQ (reference sequence). The J segment lost 4 bases and the V segment lost 4 bases, leaving 4 bases of the junction unmatched. CDR3 region: CASSWGTGDYEQYF. As DNA, the CDR3 is TGTGCCAGCAGCTGGGGGACAGGGGATTACGAGCAGTACTTC.

The V gene is TRBV7-2, the J gene TRBJ2-5; D is unresolved. V was trimmed by 5 bases and J by 0 bases, leaving 7 bases between them. The germline CDR1 and CDR2 sequences are SGHTA and FQGNSA. This CDR3 has 13 residues. CDR3 DNA sequence: TGTGCCAGCAGCGCCAGGTACCAAGAGACCCAGTACTTC. Its translation: CASSARYQETQYF.

The chain joins TRBV14 to TRBJ1-6; 7 nucleotides agree with TRBD1. CDR1 is SGHDN and CDR2 is FVKESK in the germline V gene. With V trimmed by 1 base and J by 14 bases, 8 bases remained unmatched. This CDR3 spans 14 amino acids. CDR3 sequence: CASSQAGQLGALHF. CDR3 nucleotides: TGTGCCAGCAGCCAAGCGGGACAGCTGGGGGCCCTCCACTTT.

This chain joins TRBV5-6 and TRBJ2-7; D is unclear. This CDR3 is built from 15 residues. Germline lookup yields CDR1 SGHDT and CDR2 YYEEEE. Trimming cost V 6 bases and J 2 bases, with 18 bases left between them. Here the CDR3 reads CASTLTGVPTYEQYF. CDR3 nucleotides: TGTGCCAGCACCCTTACGGGTGTGCCTACCTACGAGCAGTACTTC.

V is TRBV28 and J is TRBJ1-1; perhaps TRBD1 as D (5 bases). Germline V CDR1 and CDR2: MDHEN, SYDVKM. Trimming stripped 2 bases from V and 10 bases from J, with 11 bases between. The length of the CDR3 is 12 residues. The CDR3 spells CASSLGETGAFF. CDR3 bases: TGTGCCAGCAGTTTAGGGGAAACAGGAGCTTTCTTT. Together with reference TRBV28 and TRBJ1-1, the CDR3 gives the full variable domain: DVKVTQSSRYLVKRTGEKVFLECVQDMDHENMFWYRQDPGLGLRLIYFSYDVKMKEKGDIPEGYSVSREKKERFSLILESASTNQTSMYLCASSLGETGAFFGQGTRLTVV.

The chain employs TRBV10-1 and TRBJ1-1; 8 bases are a match to TRBD1. Germline-derived CDR1 and CDR2 are WNHNN and SYGVQD (reference sequence). CDR3 length: 17 amino acids. J gave up 1 base and V 5 bases, and 12 bases lay outside the gene matches. The CDR3 coding sequence is TGCGCCAGCAGTAATAATCAGGGGGCCCAGGCGAACACTGAAGCTTTCTTT. Protein sequence: CASSNNQGAQANTEAFF.